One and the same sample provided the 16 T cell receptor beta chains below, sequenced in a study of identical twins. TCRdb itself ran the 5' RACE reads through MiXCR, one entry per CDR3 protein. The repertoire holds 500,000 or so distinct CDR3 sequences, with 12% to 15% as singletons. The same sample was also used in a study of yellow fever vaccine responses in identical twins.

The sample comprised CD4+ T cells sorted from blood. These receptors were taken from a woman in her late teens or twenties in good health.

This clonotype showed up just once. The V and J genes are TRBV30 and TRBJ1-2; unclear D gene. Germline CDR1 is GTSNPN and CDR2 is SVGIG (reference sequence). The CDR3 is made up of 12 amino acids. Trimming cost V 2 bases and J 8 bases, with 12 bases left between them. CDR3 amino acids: CAWSPGLGGYTF. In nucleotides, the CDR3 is TGTGCCTGGAGTCCAGGACTGGGAGGCTACACCTTC. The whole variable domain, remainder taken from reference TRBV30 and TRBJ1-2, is SQTIHQWPATLVQPVGSPLSLECTVEGTSNPNLYWYRQAAGRGLQLLFYSVGIGQISSEVPQNLSASRPQDRQFILSSKKLLLSDSGFYLCAWSPGLGGYTFGSGTRLTVV.

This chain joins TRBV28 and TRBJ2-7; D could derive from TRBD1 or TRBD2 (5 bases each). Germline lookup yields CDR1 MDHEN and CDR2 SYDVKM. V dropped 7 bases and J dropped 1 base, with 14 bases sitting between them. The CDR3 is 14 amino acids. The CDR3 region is CASISRGRSYEQYF. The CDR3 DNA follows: TGTGCCAGCATCTCGAGGGGAAGGTCCTACGAGCAGTACTTC.

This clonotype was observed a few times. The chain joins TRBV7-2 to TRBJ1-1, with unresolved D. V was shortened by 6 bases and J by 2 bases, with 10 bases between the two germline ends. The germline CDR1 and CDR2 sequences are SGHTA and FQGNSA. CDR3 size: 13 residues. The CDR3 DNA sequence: TGTGCCAGCAGGAACCTTGCTAACACTGAAGCTTTCTTT. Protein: CASRNLANTEAFF.

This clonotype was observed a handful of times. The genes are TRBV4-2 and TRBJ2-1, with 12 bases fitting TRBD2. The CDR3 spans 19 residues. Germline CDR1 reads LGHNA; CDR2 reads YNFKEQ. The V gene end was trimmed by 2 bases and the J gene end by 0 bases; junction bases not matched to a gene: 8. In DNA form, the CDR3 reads TGTGCCAGCAGCCAACGGGGACTAGCGGGTTCCGACTCCTACAATGAGCAGTTCTTC. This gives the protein CASSQRGLAGSDSYNEQFF.

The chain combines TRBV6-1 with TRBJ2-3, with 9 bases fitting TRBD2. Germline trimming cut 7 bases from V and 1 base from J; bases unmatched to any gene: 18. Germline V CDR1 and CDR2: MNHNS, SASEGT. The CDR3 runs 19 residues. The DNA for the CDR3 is TGTGCCAGCACCTTCGGACGGACTAGCGCTTCCGGGGGCACAGATACGCAGTATTTT. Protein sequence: CASTFGRTSASGGTDTQYF.

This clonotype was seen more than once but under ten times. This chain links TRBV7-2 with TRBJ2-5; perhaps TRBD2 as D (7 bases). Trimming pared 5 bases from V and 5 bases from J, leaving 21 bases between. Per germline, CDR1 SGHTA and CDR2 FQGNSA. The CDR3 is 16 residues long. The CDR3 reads CASSLTRGASGETQYF. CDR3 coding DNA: TGTGCCAGCAGCCTGACCCGGGGGGCCTCGGGGGAGACCCAGTACTTC.

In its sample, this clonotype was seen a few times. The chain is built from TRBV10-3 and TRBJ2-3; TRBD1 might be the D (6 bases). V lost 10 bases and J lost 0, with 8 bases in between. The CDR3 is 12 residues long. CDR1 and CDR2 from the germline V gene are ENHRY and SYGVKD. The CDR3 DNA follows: TGTGCCACTGACAGGAGCACAGATACGCAGTATTTT. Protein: CATDRSTDTQYF.

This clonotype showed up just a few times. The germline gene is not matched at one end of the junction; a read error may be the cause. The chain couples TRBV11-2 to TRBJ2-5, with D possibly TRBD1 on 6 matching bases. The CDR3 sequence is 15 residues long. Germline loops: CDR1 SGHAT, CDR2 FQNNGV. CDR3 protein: CASSAADRSQEAQYF. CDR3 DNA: TGTGCCAGCAGCGCCGCTGACAGGAGCCAAGAGGCCCAGTACTTC.

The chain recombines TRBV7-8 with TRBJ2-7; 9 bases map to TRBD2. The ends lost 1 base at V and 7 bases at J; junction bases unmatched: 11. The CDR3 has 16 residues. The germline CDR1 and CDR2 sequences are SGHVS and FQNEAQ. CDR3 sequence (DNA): TGTGCCAGCAGCTTAGTAGGTAGCGGGAGAACGGGTGAGCAGTACTTC. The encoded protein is CASSLVGSGRTGEQYF.

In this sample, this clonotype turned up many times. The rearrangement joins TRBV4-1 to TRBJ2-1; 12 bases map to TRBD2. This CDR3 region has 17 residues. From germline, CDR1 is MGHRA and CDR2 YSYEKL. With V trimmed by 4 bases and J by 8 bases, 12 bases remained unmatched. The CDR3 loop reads CASSPLETSGRLDEQFF. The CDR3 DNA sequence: TGCGCCAGCAGCCCTTTGGAGACTAGCGGGAGATTAGATGAGCAGTTCTTC.

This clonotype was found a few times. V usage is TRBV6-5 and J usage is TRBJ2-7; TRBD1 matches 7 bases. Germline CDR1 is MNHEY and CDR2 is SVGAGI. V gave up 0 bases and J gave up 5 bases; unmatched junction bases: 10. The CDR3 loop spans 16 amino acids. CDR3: CASSYSIRGQENEQYF. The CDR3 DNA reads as TGTGCCAGCAGTTACTCGATTAGGGGGCAGGAGAACGAGCAGTACTTC.

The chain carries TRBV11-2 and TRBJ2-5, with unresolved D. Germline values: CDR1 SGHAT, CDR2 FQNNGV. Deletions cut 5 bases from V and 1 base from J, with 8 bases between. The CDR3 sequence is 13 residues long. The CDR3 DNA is TGTGCCAGCAGCCCAACAAGCCAAGAGACCCAGTACTTC. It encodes CASSPTSQETQYF.

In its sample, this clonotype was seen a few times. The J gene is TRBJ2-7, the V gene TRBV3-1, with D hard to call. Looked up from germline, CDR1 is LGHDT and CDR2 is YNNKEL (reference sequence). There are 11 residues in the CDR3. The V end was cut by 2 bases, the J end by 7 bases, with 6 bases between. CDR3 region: CASSQKSEQYF. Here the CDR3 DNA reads TGTGCCAGCAGCCAAAAGTCGGAGCAGTACTTC.

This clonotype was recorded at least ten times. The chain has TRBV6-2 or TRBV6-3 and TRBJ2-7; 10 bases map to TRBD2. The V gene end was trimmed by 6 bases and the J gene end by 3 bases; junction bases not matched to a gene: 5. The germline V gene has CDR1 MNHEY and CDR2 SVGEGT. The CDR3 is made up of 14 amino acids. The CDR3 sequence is CASSLLAGIYEQYF. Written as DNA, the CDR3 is TGTGCCAGCAGCCTACTAGCGGGAATCTACGAGCAGTACTTC.

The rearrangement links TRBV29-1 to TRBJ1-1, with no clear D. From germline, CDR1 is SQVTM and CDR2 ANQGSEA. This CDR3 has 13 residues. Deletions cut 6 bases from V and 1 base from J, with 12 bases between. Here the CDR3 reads CSVTRRGNTEAFF. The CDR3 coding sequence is TGCAGCGTGACTCGACGGGGGAACACTGAAGCTTTCTTT.

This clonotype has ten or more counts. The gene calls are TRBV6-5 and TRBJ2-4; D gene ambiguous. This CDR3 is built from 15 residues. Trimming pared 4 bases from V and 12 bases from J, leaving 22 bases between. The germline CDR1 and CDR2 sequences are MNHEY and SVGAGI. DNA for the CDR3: TGTGCCAGCAGTTCCCAAAGCCCGACACGGGCCCCTCAGTACTTC. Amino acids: CASSSQSPTRAPQYF.